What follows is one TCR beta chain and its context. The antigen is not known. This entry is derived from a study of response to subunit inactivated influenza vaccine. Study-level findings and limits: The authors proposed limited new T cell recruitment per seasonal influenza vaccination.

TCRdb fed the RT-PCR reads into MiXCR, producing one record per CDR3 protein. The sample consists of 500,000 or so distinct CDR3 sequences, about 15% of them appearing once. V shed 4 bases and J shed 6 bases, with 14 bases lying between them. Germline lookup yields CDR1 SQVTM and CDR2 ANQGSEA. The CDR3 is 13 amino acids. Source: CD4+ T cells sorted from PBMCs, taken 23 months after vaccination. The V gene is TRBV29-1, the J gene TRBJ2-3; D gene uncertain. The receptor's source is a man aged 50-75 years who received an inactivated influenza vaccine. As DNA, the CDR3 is TGCAGCGTTGTAAGCACTTCCTTGGATACGCAGTATTTT. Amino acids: CSVVSTSLDTQYF.